This is a list of T cell receptor beta chains from one sample in a study of regulatory and conventional T cells in RAG deficiency. Produced via immunoSEQ multiplex PCR; TCRdb's table is partial and in-frame only. The sample includes tens of thousands of clones, approximately 90% of them seen just once. The sample was also linked to a second study, of regulatory T cells.

The sample comprised Tregs sorted from blood. These receptors were collected from a human donor in good health. Both conserved end residues are trimmed from each CDR3.

V	J	CDR3
TRBV6-5	TRBJ2-2	ASSYSRGVNTGELF
TRBV7-9	TRBJ2-7	ASSLGPFNYEQY
TRBV5-1	TRBJ1-5	ASSPGWGQVNQPQH
TRBV6-5	TRBJ1-6	ASSYRTGLGSPLH
TRBV28	TRBJ1-5	ASTWGGTTPNQPQH
TRBV5-1	TRBJ1-1	ASSLGRVGLNTEAF
TRBV21-1	TRBJ2-5	ASSKDLWRQGARETQY
TRBV2	TRBJ1-6	ASMGRYNSPLH
TRBV19	TRBJ2-5	ASSPPGAETQY
TRBV19	TRBJ1-2	ASNRQGYGYT
TRBV6-6	TRBJ2-5	ASSWSSGQETQY
TRBV5-4	TRBJ2-7	ASSRGTDYEQY
TRBV5-1	TRBJ2-3	ASSSVTSGAGDTQY
TRBV27	TRBJ1-2	ASASTLPRDRNGYT
TRBV27	TRBJ2-7	ASSLDLGYEQY
TRBV18	TRBJ1-1	ASSPIRTGQDLGPEAF
TRBV19	TRBJ2-3	ASRGGDRRHTQY
TRBV11-2	TRBJ1-1	ASSFGNTEAF
TRBV7-8	TRBJ2-3	ASSLGLLAGVYSTDTQY
TRBV5-8	TRBJ1-1	ASSLYRAGDTEAF
TRBV7-9	TRBJ2-1	ASSRRLAGWYSYNEQF
TRBV5-6	TRBJ1-5	ASSLSGGGINQPQH
TRBV2	TRBJ1-3	ASSETFQNPSSGNTIY
TRBV9	TRBJ1-1	ASSPGDKAF
TRBV6-1	TRBJ2-7	ASSEDGYEQY
TRBV18	TRBJ1-1	ASSLALETEAF
TRBV7-9	TRBJ1-1	ASSLPANEAF
TRBV2	TRBJ2-7	ASRTSGYEQY
TRBV10-3	TRBJ1-1	AMTATVGNEAF
TRBV13	TRBJ1-1	ASRWAQNTEAF
TRBV2	TRBJ2-7	ASSEAGDEQY
TRBV10-3	TRBJ2-5	AIRGQGGETQY
TRBV7-9	TRBJ1-2	ASDRGFPSGYGYT
TRBV5-1	TRBJ2-5	ASSRDKGQETQY
TRBV5-1	TRBJ1-3	ASSFGTGTAISGNTIY
TRBV27	TRBJ1-6	ASRPAGSSYNSPLH
TRBV19	TRBJ2-3	ASSIAGGPDTQY
TRBV7-9	TRBJ1-1	ASTRQGRGTEAF
TRBV5-1	TRBJ2-3	ASSLGSLTDTQY
TRBV7-3	TRBJ2-2	ASSPYRDGTGELF
TRBV4-1	TRBJ1-1	ASNQRMNTEAF
TRBV18	TRBJ1-1	ASADNQGEAF
TRBV11-2	TRBJ1-1	ASSLDHRGTEAF